This entry lists 21 T cell receptor beta chains sequenced from one sample in a study of blood T cell repertoires in COVID-19. The table came from immunoSEQ multiplex PCR; TCRdb's copy has only in-frame clones and leaves some out. Among 250,000 to 300,000 clones listed, roughly 93% were seen once. Sequences were obtained from PBMCs or T cells enriched from blood (not recorded which). The origin of the receptors is a woman between 40 and 50 years old with acute COVID-19.

The chain combines TRBV29-1 with TRBJ1-2, with 7 bases identical to TRBD1. From germline, CDR1 is SQVTM and CDR2 ANQGSEA. V was pared by 1 base and J by 4 bases, with 12 bases of the junction left unmatched. The CDR3 is 16 amino acids. The CDR3 nucleotides read TGCAGCGTTGAAGTGGGAGACCCAGGGGGGCCCTATGGCTACACCTTC. It yields the protein CSVEVGDPGGPYGYTF. The full variable domain, rest sourced from reference TRBV29-1 and TRBJ1-2, is SAVISQKPSRDICQRGTSLTIQCQVDSQVTMMFWYRQQPGQSLTLIATANQGSEATYESGFVIDKFPISRPNLTFSTLTVSNMSPEDSSIYLCSVEVGDPGGPYGYTFGSGTRLTVV.

The sample holds a few counts of this clone. The chain uses TRBV29-1 and TRBJ2-1; TRBD2 matches 8 bases. With 6 bases clipped from V and 9 bases from J, the junction kept 16 bases outside the gene matches. The CDR3 has 15 residues. The germline V gene has CDR1 SQVTM and CDR2 ANQGSEA. CDR3 region: CSVDPTSAGTGEQFF. For the CDR3, the DNA is TGCAGCGTAGACCCGACTAGCGCGGGTACGGGTGAGCAGTTCTTC.

This clone was recorded a few times. The chain uses TRBV19 and TRBJ2-7; tentatively, D is TRBD1 (5 bases). Germline loops: CDR1 LNHDA, CDR2 SQIVND (reference sequence). The CDR3 extends over 13 amino acids. V lost 3 bases and J lost 4, with 10 bases in between. DNA for the CDR3: TGTGCCAGTAGTATGTCCCCAGGGTACGAGCAGTACTTC. This translates into CASSMSPGYEQYF.

The chain links TRBV6-4 to TRBJ2-3; TRBD1 agrees at 9 bases. In germline, CDR1 is MRHNA, CDR2 SNTAGT. V shed 5 bases, J shed 3 bases, and the junction held 9 bases outside the gene matches. The CDR3 runs 16 residues. The DNA for the CDR3 is TGTGCCAGCAGTTTTGATGGACAGGGGTCGACAGATACGCAGTATTTT. Amino acid sequence: CASSFDGQGSTDTQYF.

The DNA for the CDR3 is TGCAGCGCCGGGGGAGTCGGTGGCTACACCTTC. It is translated as CSAGGVGGYTF. The V call is TRBV29-1, the J call TRBJ1-2, with D perhaps matching TRBD1 (5 bases). The CDR3 totals 11 residues. Trimming stripped 7 bases from V and 7 bases from J, with 13 bases between. Germline lookup yields CDR1 SQVTM and CDR2 ANQGSEA.

The chain employs TRBV4-1 and TRBJ1-1; 10 nucleotides match TRBD1. Unmatched junction bases numbered 5, after V lost 5 bases and J lost 5 bases. The CDR3 runs to 14 residues. CDR1 and CDR2 (germline): MGHRA, YSYEKL. The CDR3 spells CASSDRGLATEAFF. The DNA of the CDR3 is TGCGCCAGCAGCGACAGGGGGCTTGCAACTGAAGCTTTCTTT.

The chain uses TRBV5-1 and TRBJ1-1, with D tentatively TRBD1 (6 bases). Trimming took 1 base from V and 1 from J, leaving 11 bases between them. This CDR3 spans 15 amino acids. Germline V gene data show CDR1 as SGHRS and CDR2 as YFSETQ. Here the CDR3 DNA reads TGCGCCAGCAGCTTGAGCGGGGGACAGAACACTGAAGCTTTCTTT. Translated: CASSLSGGQNTEAFF.

This chain connects TRBV2 to TRBJ2-6; D uncertain. CDR3 length: 16 residues. Germline CDR1 reads SNHLY; CDR2 reads FYNNEI. The V end lost 4 bases, the J end lost 2 bases, and 12 bases lay between the germline ends. The CDR3 sequence is CASSVLVFTGANVLTF. CDR3 DNA: TGTGCCAGCAGTGTTTTAGTATTCACTGGGGCCAACGTCCTGACTTTC.

This clone has more than one count but fewer than ten. The V gene is TRBV7-2, the J gene TRBJ1-3; 8 positions match TRBD1. Germline CDR1 SGHTA, CDR2 FQGNSA. Trimming removed 5 bases from V and 3 bases from J; junction bases left unmatched: 18. The CDR3 extends over 19 amino acids. The CDR3 nucleotides read TGTGCCAGCAGCGGCCCCGGACAGGGTGAACTTCCGTATGGAAACACCATATATTTT. This encodes CASSGPGQGELPYGNTIYF.

This clone was seen just once. The rearrangement uses TRBV4-3 and TRBJ1-5; D remains ambiguous. V was trimmed by 3 bases and J by 4 bases, leaving 16 bases between them. Germline CDR1 and CDR2: LGHNA and YSLEER. The CDR3 is made up of 16 amino acids. The CDR3 bases are TGCGCCAGCAGCCAGGAGGACGGGCCGACAAATCAGCCCCAGCATTTT. Translation: CASSQEDGPTNQPQHF.

The chain combines TRBV5-1 with TRBJ2-5, with 8 bases matching TRBD2. This CDR3 contains 15 residues. The junction had 7 bases not matched to a gene; V was cut back by 1 base and J by 5 bases. The germline CDR1 and CDR2 sequences are SGHRS and YFSETQ. The CDR3 region has the DNA TGCGCCAGCAGCTTGTCGCGGGGGGCCGGGGAGACCCAGTACTTC. This translates into CASSLSRGAGETQYF.

This clone occurred once. This chain links TRBV29-1 with TRBJ1-2; possible D gene TRBD1, 5 bases. The length of the CDR3 is 13 residues. Trimming stripped 4 bases from V and 0 bases from J, with 9 bases between. Germline CDR1 is SQVTM and CDR2 is ANQGSEA. DNA for the CDR3: TGCAGCGTTGTGGGGGGGGCTAACTATGGCTACACCTTC. Its protein is CSVVGGANYGYTF.

The chain uses TRBV29-1 and TRBJ1-1; tentative D call: TRBD1 (6 bases). The CDR3 totals 12 residues. The germline V gene encodes CDR1 SQVTM and CDR2 ANQGSEA. The V end was cut by 7 bases, the J end by 3 bases, with 12 bases between. The DNA of the CDR3 is TGCAGCGCCTTCGCAGGGGACACTGAAGCTTTCTTT. Residues: CSAFAGDTEAFF.

The chain uses TRBV9 and TRBJ1-6, with 8 bases identical to TRBD1. This CDR3 is built from 14 residues. Per germline, CDR1 SGDLS and CDR2 YYNGEE. Trimming at V came to 3 bases and at J to 6 bases, leaving 2 bases not matched to a gene. The CDR3 here is CASSGTGSNSPLHF. CDR3 bases: TGTGCCAGCAGCGGGACAGGGAGTAATTCACCCCTCCACTTT.

The chain combines TRBV5-4 with TRBJ2-1; 10 bases align to TRBD2. Germline trimming cut 0 bases from V and 6 bases from J; bases unmatched to any gene: 6. The CDR3 runs to 16 residues. Germline assignment: CDR1 SGHNT and CDR2 YYREEE (reference sequence). CDR3 amino acids: CASSLGLAGARNEQFF. The CDR3 DNA reads TGTGCCAGCAGCTTGGGCCTAGCGGGAGCCCGCAATGAGCAGTTCTTC.

V usage is TRBV2 and J usage is TRBJ2-1, with 12 bases aligning to TRBD2. The CDR3 extends over 15 amino acids. Germline lookup yields CDR1 SNHLY and CDR2 FYNNEI. V was pared by 3 bases and J by 9 bases, with 6 bases of the junction left unmatched. The DNA of the CDR3 is TGTGCCAGCAGTGAGCTAGCGGGGGGGTCCGGTGAGCAGTTCTTC. This codes for CASSELAGGSGEQFF. The full variable domain, completed using reference TRBV2 and TRBJ2-1, is EPEVTQTPSHQVTQMGQEVILRCVPISNHLYFYWYRQILGQKVEFLVSFYNNEISEKSEIFDDQFSVERPDGSNFTLKIRSTKLEDSAMYFCASSELAGGSGEQFFGPGTRLTVL.

This sequence joins TRBV29-1 and TRBJ1-5; 7 nucleotides align to TRBD1. Trimming at V came to 6 bases and at J to 5 bases, leaving 10 bases not matched to a gene. The CDR3 is 14 amino acids. Germline-derived CDR1 and CDR2 are SQVTM and ANQGSEA. CDR3 residues: CSVGGDRDYQPQHF. In nucleotides, the CDR3 is TGCAGCGTCGGGGGGGACAGAGATTATCAGCCCCAGCATTTT.

The rearrangement joins TRBV4-1 to TRBJ2-7, with 11 nucleotides matching TRBD1. Germline CDR1 MGHRA, CDR2 YSYEKL. There are 14 residues in the CDR3. The ends lost 1 base at V and 5 bases at J; junction bases unmatched: 1. The DNA for the CDR3 is TGCGCCAGCAGCCAAGGGACAGGGGGCAACGAGCAGTACTTC. This encodes CASSQGTGGNEQYF.

This rearrangement joins TRBV2 to TRBJ2-1; TRBD2 agrees at 8 bases. This CDR3 comprises 15 residues. Trimming took 9 bases from V and 9 from J; bases not matched to a gene: 16. Germline values: CDR1 SNHLY, CDR2 FYNNEI. The CDR3 here is CASKLSGSGIGEQFF. CDR3 DNA sequence: TGTGCCAGTAAACTCAGCGGGAGCGGGATCGGTGAGCAGTTCTTC.

The chain carries TRBV30 and TRBJ1-3; a possible D gene is TRBD1 (5 bases). CDR3 length equals 14 residues. V shed 5 bases and J shed 0 bases, with 11 bases lying between them. The germline V gene encodes CDR1 GTSNPN and CDR2 SVGIG (reference sequence). CDR3: CAWGDSHSGNTIYF. The DNA for the CDR3 is TGTGCCTGGGGAGACAGCCACTCTGGAAACACCATATATTTT.

This chain links TRBV6-5 with TRBJ1-2, with 11 bases identical to TRBD1. Germline V gives CDR1 MNHEY, CDR2 SVGAGI. The CDR3 spans 14 residues. Losses at the gene ends were 6 bases for V and 4 bases for J; bases not matched to a gene: 4. In DNA form, the CDR3 reads TGTGCCAGCAGGAGGGGACAGGGGGGCTATGGCTACACCTTC. Encoded protein: CASRRGQGGYGYTF.